The sequence of this T cell receptor (beta chain) was determined in a study of STAT3 mutations in large granular lymphocyte leukemia. There are a few counts of this clone. What it recognizes is unknown. CDR1 and CDR2 (germline): SGHNT, YYREEE (reference sequence). V was clipped by 4 bases and J by 5 bases, with 9 bases between them. CDR3 length: 12 residues. Data came from immunoSEQ multiplex PCR; TCRdb stores just in-frame clones and leaves some out. The sample yields about 3,800 clones, around 66% seen once. General study points: Every T-LGLL patient had at least one immunodominant TCRbeta clonotype. All newly emerging clones after therapy were STAT3 wild type. Clonal expansion was inferred from other time points because no sample existed at each clone's first appearance.

The receptor comes from a man aged 60 to 75 with T-cell large granular lymphocyte leukemia. Some clones in this sample may be carry-over from other donors' samples. The source material was peripheral blood mononuclear cells. The chain combines TRBV5-4 with TRBJ1-2, with a possible D match to TRBD1 (5 bases). The CDR3: CASSVDSYGYTF. The CDR3 nucleotides read TGTGCCAGCAGCGTTGACAGTTATGGCTACACCTTC. The variable domain in full, completed from reference TRBV5-4 and TRBJ1-2, reads ETGVTQSPTHLIKTRGQQVTLRCSSQSGHNTVSWYQQALGQGPQFIFQYYREEENGRGNFPPRFSGLQFPNYSSELNVNALELDDSALYLCASSVDSYGYTFGSGTRLTVV.